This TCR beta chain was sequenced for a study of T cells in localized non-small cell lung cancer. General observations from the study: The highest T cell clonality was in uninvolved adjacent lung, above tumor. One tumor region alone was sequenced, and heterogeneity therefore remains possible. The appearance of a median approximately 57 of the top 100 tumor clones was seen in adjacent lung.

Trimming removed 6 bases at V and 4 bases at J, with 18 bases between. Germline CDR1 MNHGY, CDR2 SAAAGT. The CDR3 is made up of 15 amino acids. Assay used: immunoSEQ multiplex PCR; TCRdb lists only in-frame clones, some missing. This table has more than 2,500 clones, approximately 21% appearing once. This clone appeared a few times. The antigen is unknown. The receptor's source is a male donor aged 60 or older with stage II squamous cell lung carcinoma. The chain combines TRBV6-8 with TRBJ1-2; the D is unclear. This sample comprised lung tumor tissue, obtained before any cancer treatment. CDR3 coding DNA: TGTGCCAGCAGCTCCCCACAAAACAAGGGCTATGGCTACACCTTC. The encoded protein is CASSSPQNKGYGYTF.